The 30 T cell receptor beta chains in this list originate from one sample, sequenced in a study of T cells expressing NK-cell markers. TCRdb derives one entry per CDR3 protein from the 5' RACE reads, leaving out DNA. The sample data list 250,000 to 300,000 distinct CDR3 sequences. Sequencing was done on a sample of blood T cells: a sorted CD56 or NKG2C T cell subset, CD4+ or CD8+ T cells, or bulk PBMC T cells (not recorded which). Receptors were obtained from a woman between 18 and 75 years old in good health.

The gene calls are TRBV27 and TRBJ2-3; the D gene TCRdb calls, TRBD1, cannot be checked with no DNA. CDR1 and CDR2 (germline): MNHEY, SMNVEV (reference sequence). CDR3 size: 17 residues. CDR3 amino acids: CASSFRLDRASTDTQYF.

The chain recombines TRBV4-2 with TRBJ1-5; TCRdb outputs TRBD1, but without DNA this stays unchecked. This CDR3 is built from 15 residues. Germline V CDR1 and CDR2: LGHNA, YNFKEQ. CDR3 loop: CASSQDHGNGQPQHF.

CDR3 region: CSGAGGRVDTQYF. The V call is TRBV20-1, the J call TRBJ2-3; TCRdb's assignment of TRBD1 cannot be checked, as there is no DNA. Per germline, CDR1 DFQATT and CDR2 SNEGSKA (reference sequence). CDR3 length: 13 amino acids.

The rearrangement links TRBV7-9 to TRBJ2-3. Germline CDR1 and CDR2: SEHNR and FQNEAQ (reference sequence). There are 15 residues in the CDR3. The CDR3 is CASSLEGTITDTQYF.

This chain joins TRBV12-3 or TRBV12-4 and TRBJ2-7; the TCRdb D gene call, TRBD1, has no DNA to confirm it. The CDR3 has 16 amino acids. This CDR3 reads CASSPRGGGSSYEQYF.

The V and J genes are TRBV7-2 and TRBJ2-4; as DNA is missing, the TRBD2 call by TCRdb cannot be tested. Germline V gene lookup returns CDR1 SGHTA and CDR2 FQGNSA. This CDR3 is 15 amino acids long. CDR3 loop: CASSLSADLKNIQYF.

The genes are TRBV10-3 and TRBJ2-6; TCRdb calls TRBD1, which cannot be checked without DNA. Germline lookup yields CDR1 ENHRY and CDR2 SYGVKD. The CDR3 has 18 amino acids. The CDR3 is CAISELTGANSGANVLTF.

The chain joins TRBV12-3 or TRBV12-4 to TRBJ1-2; TCRdb gives TRBD1 as the D gene, but with no DNA this cannot be confirmed. This CDR3 region has 16 residues. The CDR3 loop is CASSPTRDRANYGYTF.

The chain couples TRBV14 to TRBJ2-2. CDR1 and CDR2 (germline): SGHDN, FVKESK. The CDR3 spans 15 residues. The CDR3 loop is CASSQQLLHTGELFF.

This rearrangement joins TRBV7-2 to TRBJ1-1. The V gene's germline CDR1 is SGHTA and CDR2 FQGNSA. The CDR3 is made up of 13 amino acids. CDR3 protein: CASSLTGNTEAFF.

This rearrangement joins TRBV2 to TRBJ2-7; as DNA is missing, the TRBD2 call by TCRdb cannot be tested. The V gene's germline CDR1 is SNHLY and CDR2 FYNNEI. The CDR3 consists of 15 residues. The CDR3 is CASTRWERELSEQYF.

The chain couples TRBV12-3 or TRBV12-4 to TRBJ2-1. This CDR3 is built from 14 residues. CDR3 loop: CASSLFRQDDEQFF.

The chain uses TRBV20-1 and TRBJ2-1; TCRdb reports TRBD2, a call that lacks DNA to check it against. Germline lookup yields CDR1 DFQATT and CDR2 SNEGSKA (reference sequence). This CDR3 is built from 16 residues. The CDR3 is CSARKRLAGLYNEQFF.

V and J are TRBV4-2 and TRBJ2-2; TCRdb's assignment of TRBD2 cannot be checked, as there is no DNA. CDR1 LGHNA and CDR2 YNFKEQ come from the germline V gene. This CDR3 is 15 amino acids long. The CDR3 reads CASSQPGLELGELFF.

This chain joins TRBV15 and TRBJ1-1. There are 11 residues in the CDR3. Looked up from germline, CDR1 is LNHNV and CDR2 is YYDKDF (reference sequence). CDR3 amino acids: CATSRDRRAFF. The full variable domain, rest sourced from reference TRBV15 and TRBJ1-1, is DAMVIQNPRYQVTQFGKPVTLSCSQTLNHNVMYWYQQKSSQAPKLLFHYYDKDFNNEADTPDNFQSRRPNTSFCFLDIRSPGLGDTAMYLCATSRDRRAFFGQGTRLTVV.

The rearrangement links TRBV20-1 to TRBJ2-3; TCRdb's assignment of TRBD1 cannot be checked, as there is no DNA. This CDR3 has 17 amino acids. The germline V gene has CDR1 DFQATT and CDR2 SNEGSKA (reference sequence). CDR3 amino acids: CSARPPGGTGGRDTQYF.

This sequence joins TRBV20-1 and TRBJ2-7; TCRdb designates TRBD2, a call that cannot be tested without DNA. Germline lookup yields CDR1 DFQATT and CDR2 SNEGSKA (reference sequence). The CDR3 has 13 residues. The CDR3 spells CSATSGRAYEQYF.

The chain combines TRBV20-1 with TRBJ2-2; the TRBD2 assignment by TCRdb is unverifiable without DNA. Germline CDR1 DFQATT, CDR2 SNEGSKA (reference sequence). This CDR3 is 14 amino acids long. The CDR3 reads CSARGLAGTGELFF.

The chain recombines TRBV12-3 or TRBV12-4 with TRBJ1-5; the TCRdb call, TRBD1, lacks DNA for checking. The CDR3 has 15 amino acids. This CDR3 reads CASRSAGGSNQPQHF.

The chain recombines TRBV29-1 with TRBJ2-7; TCRdb returns TRBD2, unconfirmable since there is no DNA. The length of the CDR3 is 12 residues. The germline V gene has CDR1 SQVTM and CDR2 ANQGSEA. The CDR3 sequence is CSVAAGYYEQYF.

V and J are TRBV20-1 and TRBJ1-4. Germline V gene lookup returns CDR1 DFQATT and CDR2 SNEGSKA (reference sequence). The length of the CDR3 is 15 residues. The CDR3 region is CSATPGPATNEKLFF.

This chain links TRBV12-3 or TRBV12-4 with TRBJ1-1; TCRdb names TRBD1, which stays unverified in the absence of DNA. There are 14 residues in the CDR3. CDR3 sequence: CASSLGQKNTEAFF.

The V and J genes are TRBV14 and TRBJ2-2. This CDR3 is 13 amino acids long. Germline loops: CDR1 SGHDN, CDR2 FVKESK. CDR3 in amino acids: CASSRGPTGELFF.

The chain combines TRBV6-1 with TRBJ1-2; absent DNA, TCRdb's TRBD1 call cannot be checked. This CDR3 comprises 11 residues. Germline V CDR1 and CDR2: MNHNS, SASEGT. CDR3 region: CAFTGTYGYNF.

The chain links TRBV11-2 to TRBJ1-1; TCRdb picks TRBD1, but there is no DNA to check that call. CDR1 and CDR2 from the germline V gene are SGHAT and FQNNGV. This CDR3 spans 13 amino acids. This CDR3 is CASSWGGNTEAFF. The variable domain in full, completed from reference TRBV11-2 and TRBJ1-1, reads EAGVAQSPRYKIIEKRQSVAFWCNPISGHATLYWYQQILGQGPKLLIQFQNNGVVDDSQLPKDRFSAERLKGVDSTLKIQPAKLEDSAVYLCASSWGGNTEAFFGQGTRLTVV.

Here the CDR3 reads CASSAIAGIGTDTQYF. J is TRBJ2-3 and V is TRBV18; with no DNA, the TCRdb D assignment of TRBD2 cannot be verified. In germline, CDR1 is KGHSH, CDR2 LQKENI. This CDR3 region has 16 residues.

The chain employs TRBV5-1 and TRBJ2-5; TCRdb outputs TRBD2, but without DNA this stays unchecked. The CDR3 consists of 14 residues. Germline CDR1 SGHRS, CDR2 YFSETQ. CDR3 in amino acids: CASSSPAGQETQYF.

J is TRBJ2-4 and V is TRBV7-8; TCRdb calls TRBD1, which cannot be checked without DNA. Germline V lookup: CDR1 SGHVS, CDR2 FQNEAQ. The CDR3 length is 20 residues. CDR3 sequence: CASSPENRRRGVVAKNIQYF.

This chain joins TRBV20-1 and TRBJ2-1; TCRdb lists TRBD2, though no DNA is available to test this call. This CDR3 spans 15 amino acids. Germline assignment: CDR1 DFQATT and CDR2 SNEGSKA (reference sequence). CDR3 loop: CSARGETSGSGEQFF.

The V and J genes are TRBV5-1 and TRBJ2-1. Germline V gene data show CDR1 as SGHRS and CDR2 as YFSETQ. The CDR3 is 15 residues long. CDR3 in amino acids: CASSLEFAHSSEQFF.